These 9 T cell receptor beta chains came from one sample sequenced in a study of cytomegalovirus exposure and HLA in healthy donors. Repertoires were generated with immunoSEQ multiplex PCR, while TCRdb's copy carries only in-frame clones and drops some. The sample comprises 110,000 to 150,000 clones, roughly nine tenths of which are singletons, and roughly 3% rests with the top ten. The sample was PBMCs. Source of these receptors: a young man in good health and CMV-seronegative.

The chain links TRBV28 to TRBJ2-7, with 7 bases lining up with TRBD1. Germline trimming cut 4 bases from V and 0 bases from J; bases unmatched to any gene: 9. Germline loops: CDR1 MDHEN, CDR2 SYDVKM. The length of the CDR3 is 16 residues. The CDR3 spells CASSSPRDSFSYEQYF. The CDR3 DNA reads as TGTGCCAGCAGTTCCCCCCGGGACAGTTTCTCCTACGAGCAGTACTTC. The full variable domain, completed using reference TRBV28 and TRBJ2-7, is DVKVTQSSRYLVKRTGEKVFLECVQDMDHENMFWYRQDPGLGLRLIYFSYDVKMKEKGDIPEGYSVSREKKERFSLILESASTNQTSMYLCASSSPRDSFSYEQYFGPGTRLTVT.

V usage is TRBV7-2 and J usage is TRBJ1-5; D uncertain. In germline, CDR1 is SGHTA, CDR2 FQGNSA. The CDR3 contains 17 residues. Trimming stripped 1 base from V and 6 bases from J, with 19 bases between. This CDR3 is CASSLGFGRGSGQPQHF. The DNA of the CDR3 is TGTGCCAGCAGCTTAGGCTTTGGCAGAGGGAGTGGTCAGCCCCAGCATTTT.

V and J are TRBV7-2 and TRBJ2-3; tentative D call: TRBD1 (5 bases). Trimming removed 1 base from V and 0 bases from J, with 11 bases in between. This CDR3 region has 16 residues. Germline V gene data show CDR1 as SGHTA and CDR2 as FQGNSA. The CDR3 region has the DNA TGTGCCAGCAGCTTAGAAGGGGATTTTAGCACAGATACGCAGTATTTT. Residues: CASSLEGDFSTDTQYF.

This clone came up a few times. This CDR3 is CASGSGTGMYEQYF. Written as DNA, the CDR3 is TGTGCTAGTGGTTCCGGGACAGGGATGTACGAGCAGTACTTC. The chain recombines TRBV12-5 with TRBJ2-7; 9 bases match TRBD1. The V gene's germline CDR1 is LGHNT and CDR2 FRNRAP. The CDR3 consists of 14 residues. Trimming took 4 bases from V and 4 from J; bases not matched to a gene: 5.

This clone has more than one count but fewer than ten. This chain joins TRBV10-1 and TRBJ2-5; unclear D gene. There are 13 residues in the CDR3. CDR1 and CDR2 (germline): WNHNN, SYGVQD (reference sequence). Trimming took 2 bases from V and 1 from J, leaving 5 bases between them. Here the CDR3 reads CASSERFQETQYF. The CDR3 bases are TGCGCCAGCAGTGAGCGGTTCCAAGAGACCCAGTACTTC.

The J gene is TRBJ1-2, the V gene TRBV15; 7 positions match TRBD1. This CDR3 is 14 amino acids long. The V segment lost 3 bases and the J segment 2 bases; nucleotides outside the gene matches: 3. CDR1 LNHNV and CDR2 YYDKDF come from the germline V gene (reference sequence). CDR3 region: CATSSGGQNYGYTF. The CDR3 nucleotides read TGTGCCACCAGCAGCGGGGGACAGAACTATGGCTACACCTTC.

The gene calls are TRBV19 and TRBJ1-5; tentatively, D is TRBD1 (5 bases). The CDR3 is 14 amino acids. Germline CDR1 LNHDA, CDR2 SQIVND (reference sequence). V was pared by 3 bases and J by 6 bases, with 12 bases between. The CDR3 sequence: CASSIRMGGQPQHF. The CDR3 region has the DNA TGTGCCAGTAGTATTAGAATGGGGGGTCAGCCCCAGCATTTT.

The chain uses TRBV6-1 and TRBJ2-5; 8 nucleotides match TRBD1. The ends lost 4 bases at V and 4 bases at J; junction bases unmatched: 8. The CDR3 is 15 residues long. Germline V gene sequence: CDR1 MNHNS, CDR2 SASEGT. CDR3 in amino acids: CASSARTGTGETQYF. CDR3 DNA sequence: TGTGCCAGCAGTGCCCGGACAGGGACAGGAGAGACCCAGTACTTC.

CDR3 sequence: CAWSTRQTNYGYTF. The CDR3, as DNA: TGTGCCTGGAGTACGCGACAGACTAACTATGGCTACACCTTC. The chain joins TRBV30 to TRBJ1-2, with a possible D match to TRBD1 (5 bases). CDR1 is GTSNPN, CDR2 SVGIG, per germline (reference sequence). V dropped 2 bases and J dropped 0 bases, with 10 bases sitting between them. CDR3 length: 14 amino acids. Filled out from reference TRBV30 and TRBJ1-2, the complete variable domain reads SQTIHQWPATLVQPVGSPLSLECTVEGTSNPNLYWYRQAAGRGLQLLFYSVGIGQISSEVPQNLSASRPQDRQFILSSKKLLLSDSGFYLCAWSTRQTNYGYTFGSGTRLTVV.